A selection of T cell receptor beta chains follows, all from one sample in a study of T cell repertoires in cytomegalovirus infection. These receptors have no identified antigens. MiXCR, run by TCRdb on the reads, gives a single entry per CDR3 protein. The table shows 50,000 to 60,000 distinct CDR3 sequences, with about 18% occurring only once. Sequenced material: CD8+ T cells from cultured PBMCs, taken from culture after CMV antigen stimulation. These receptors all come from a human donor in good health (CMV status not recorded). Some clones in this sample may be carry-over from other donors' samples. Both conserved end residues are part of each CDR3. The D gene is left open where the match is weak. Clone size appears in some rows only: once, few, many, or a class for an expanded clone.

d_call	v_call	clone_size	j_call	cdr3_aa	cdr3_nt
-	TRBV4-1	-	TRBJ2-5	CASSQEGQETQYF	TGCGCCAGCAGCCAAGAAGGCCAAGAGACCCAGTACTTC
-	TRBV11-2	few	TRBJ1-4	CASSPRPVRGSNEKLFF	TGTGCCAGCAGCCCCCGACCGGTCAGGGGCTCTAATGAAAAACTGTTTTTT
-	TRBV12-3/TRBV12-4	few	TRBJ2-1	CASSPQGAEQFF	TGTGCCAGCAGCCCACAGGGAGCAGAGCAGTTCTTC
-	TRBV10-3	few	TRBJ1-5	CAISEDLLQRPQHF	TGTGCCATCAGTGAAGATCTACTTCAACGGCCCCAGCATTTT
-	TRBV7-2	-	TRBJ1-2	CASSPASLNYGYTF	TGTGCCAGCAGCCCAGCGTCTCTTAACTATGGCTACACCTTC
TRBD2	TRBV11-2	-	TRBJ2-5	CASSLVTSGEETQYF	TGTGCCAGCAGCTTAGTAACTAGCGGGGAAGAGACCCAGTACTTC
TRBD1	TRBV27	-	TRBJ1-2	CASSGQGVNYGYTF	TGTGCCAGCAGTGGACAGGGGGTAAACTATGGCTACACCTTC
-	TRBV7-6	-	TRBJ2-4	CASSLVLAKNIQYF	TGTGCCAGCAGCTTAGTACTAGCCAAAAACATTCAGTACTTC
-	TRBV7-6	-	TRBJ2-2	CASSVTGSGELFF	TGTGCCAGCAGCGTAACAGGTTCCGGGGAGCTGTTTTTT
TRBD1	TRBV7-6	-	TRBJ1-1	CASSRTRDRGSTEAFF	TGTGCCAGCAGCCGCACGAGGGACAGGGGGAGCACTGAAGCTTTCTTT
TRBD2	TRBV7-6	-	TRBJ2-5	CASRGLAGGPETQYF	TGTGCCAGCAGGGGACTAGCGGGGGGGCCAGAGACCCAGTACTTC
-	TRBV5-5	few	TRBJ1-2	CASSLQKQATNYGYTF	TGTGCCAGCAGCTTGCAGAAACAGGCAACTAACTATGGCTACACCTTC
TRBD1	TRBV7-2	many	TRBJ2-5	CASSFMGQGETQYF	TGTGCCAGCAGCTTTATGGGACAGGGGGAGACCCAGTACTTC
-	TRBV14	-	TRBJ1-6	CASSQGRVRNSPLHF	TGTGCCAGCAGCCAAGGAAGGGTTCGTAATTCACCCCTCCACTTT
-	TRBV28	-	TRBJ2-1	CASSNPIGGTSYNEQFF	TGTGCCAGCAGCAATCCCATTGGGGGGACCTCCTACAATGAGCAGTTCTTC
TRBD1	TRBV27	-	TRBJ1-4	CASSSTGASEKLFF	TGTGCCAGCAGTTCGACAGGGGCTAGTGAAAAACTGTTTTTT
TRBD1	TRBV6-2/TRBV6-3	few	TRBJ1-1	CASSYRGLIFTEAFF	TGTGCCAGCAGCTACAGGGGGCTTATCTTCACTGAAGCTTTCTTT
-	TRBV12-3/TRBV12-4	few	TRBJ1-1	CASRSPGLGTEAFF	TGTGCCAGCAGGTCCCCGGGGTTAGGCACTGAAGCTTTCTTT
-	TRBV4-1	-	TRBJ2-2	CASSQVQTGGTGELFF	TGCGCCAGCAGCCAAGTACAGACCGGGGGCACCGGGGAGCTGTTTTTT
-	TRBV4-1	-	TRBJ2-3	CASSQDPPSTDTQYF	TGCGCCAGCAGCCAAGACCCCCCTAGCACAGATACGCAGTATTTT
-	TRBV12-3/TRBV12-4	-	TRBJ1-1	CASSFWTAMNTEAFF	TGTGCCAGCAGTTTCTGGACCGCGATGAACACTGAAGCTTTCTTT
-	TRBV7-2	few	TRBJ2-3	CASSLTIATPSTDTQYF	TGTGCCAGCAGCTTAACTATCGCGACTCCTAGCACAGATACGCAGTATTTT
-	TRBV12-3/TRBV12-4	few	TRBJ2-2	CASSPISLLDRMNTGELFF	TGTGCCAGCAGCCCAATATCACTCTTAGACAGGATGAACACCGGGGAGCTGTTTTTT
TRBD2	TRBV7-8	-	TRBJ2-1	CASSFGLAGPSSYNEQFF	TGTGCCAGCAGCTTTGGACTAGCGGGCCCGAGCTCCTACAATGAGCAGTTCTTC
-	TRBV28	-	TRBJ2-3	CASSSGLGVVRVTDTQYF	TGTGCCAGCAGTTCCGGTCTGGGCGTAGTTCGAGTCACAGATACGCAGTATTTT